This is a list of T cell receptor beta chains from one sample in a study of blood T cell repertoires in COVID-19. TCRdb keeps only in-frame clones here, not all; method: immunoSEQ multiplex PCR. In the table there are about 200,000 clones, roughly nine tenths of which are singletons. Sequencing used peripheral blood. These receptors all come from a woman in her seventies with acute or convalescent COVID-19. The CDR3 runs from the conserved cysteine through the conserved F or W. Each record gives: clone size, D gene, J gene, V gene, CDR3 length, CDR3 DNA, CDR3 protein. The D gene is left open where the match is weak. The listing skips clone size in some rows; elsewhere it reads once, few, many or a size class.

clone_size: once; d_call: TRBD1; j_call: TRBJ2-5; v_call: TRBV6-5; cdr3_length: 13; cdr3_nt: TGTGCCAGCAGTTGGACAGGGCAAGAGACCCAGTACTTC; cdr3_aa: CASSWTGQETQYF
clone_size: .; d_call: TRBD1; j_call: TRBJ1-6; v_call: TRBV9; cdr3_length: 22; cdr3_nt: TGTGCCAGCAGCGTAGGGCGGGGACAGGACAACCCTCCTAGCTCCTATAATTCACCCCTCCACTTT; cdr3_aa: CASSVGRGQDNPPSSYNSPLHF
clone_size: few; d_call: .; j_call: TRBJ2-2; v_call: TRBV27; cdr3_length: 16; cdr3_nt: TGTGCCAGCAGGCAGACCGGGACAATGAACACCGGGGAGCTGTTTTTT; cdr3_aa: CASRQTGTMNTGELFF
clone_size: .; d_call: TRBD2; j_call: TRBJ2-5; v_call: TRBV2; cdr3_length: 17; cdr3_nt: TGTGCCAGCTCAAGGACTAGCGGGGGCCCCTTCCAAGAGACCCAGTACTTC; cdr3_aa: CASSRTSGGPFQETQYF
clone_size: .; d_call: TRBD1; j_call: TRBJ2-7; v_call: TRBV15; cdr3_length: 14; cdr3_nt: TGTGCCACCAGCACGAGACAGGGGATCAACGAGCAGTACTTC; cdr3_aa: CATSTRQGINEQYF
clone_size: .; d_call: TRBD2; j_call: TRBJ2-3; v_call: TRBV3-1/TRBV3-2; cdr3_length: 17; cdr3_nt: TGTGCCAGCAGCCAAGCTCCTAGCGGGGGGGCTTTAGATACGCAGTATTTT; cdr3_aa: CASSQAPSGGALDTQYF
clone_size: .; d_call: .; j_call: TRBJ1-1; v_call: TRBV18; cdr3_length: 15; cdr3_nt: TGTGCCAGCTCACTATTGGGACATAAGAACACTGAAGCTTTCTTT; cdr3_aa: CASSLLGHKNTEAFF
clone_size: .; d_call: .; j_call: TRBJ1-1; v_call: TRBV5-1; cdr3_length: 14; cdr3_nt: TGCGCCAGCAGCTTGGAGGGGTTTTCCACTGAAGCTTTCTTT; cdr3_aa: CASSLEGFSTEAFF
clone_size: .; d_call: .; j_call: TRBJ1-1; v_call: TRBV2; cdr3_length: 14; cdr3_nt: TGTGCCAGCAATACAGGCACTGCCAACACTGAAGCTTTCTTT; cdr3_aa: CASNTGTANTEAFF
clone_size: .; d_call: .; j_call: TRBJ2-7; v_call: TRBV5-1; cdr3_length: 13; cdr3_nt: TGCGCCAGCAGCTTGGCAGGGTCCCACGAGCAGTACTTC; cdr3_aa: CASSLAGSHEQYF
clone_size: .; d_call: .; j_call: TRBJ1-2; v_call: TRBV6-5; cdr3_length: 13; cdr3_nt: TGTGCCAGCAGTACCCAGGGGTCCTATGGCTACACCTTC; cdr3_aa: CASSTQGSYGYTF
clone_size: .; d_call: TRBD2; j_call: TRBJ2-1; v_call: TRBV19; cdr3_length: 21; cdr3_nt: TGTGCCAGTTGGGGACAGGGGGTCCCGGGACTAGCGGGACTCTCCTACAATGAGCAGTTCTTC; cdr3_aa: CASWGQGVPGLAGLSYNEQFF
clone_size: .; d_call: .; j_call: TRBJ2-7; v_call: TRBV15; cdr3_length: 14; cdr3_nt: TGTGCCACCAGCAGAGAGCGGATCTCCTACGAGCAGTACTTC; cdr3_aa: CATSRERISYEQYF
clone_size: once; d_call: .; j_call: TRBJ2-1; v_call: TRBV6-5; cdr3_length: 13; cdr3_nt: TGTGCCCTGCGGGGTCAGAGGGGCAATGAGCAGTTCTTC; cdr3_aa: CALRGQRGNEQFF
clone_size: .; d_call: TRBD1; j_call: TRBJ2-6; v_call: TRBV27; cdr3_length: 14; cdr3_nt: TGTGCCAGCAGTTGGACAGGTGGGGCCAACGTCCTGACTTTC; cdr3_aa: CASSWTGGANVLTF
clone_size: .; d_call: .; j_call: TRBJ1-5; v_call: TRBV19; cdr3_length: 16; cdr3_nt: TGTGCCAGTAGTATTGACAGGCGCCCTAGCAATCAGCCCCAGCATTTT; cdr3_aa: CASSIDRRPSNQPQHF
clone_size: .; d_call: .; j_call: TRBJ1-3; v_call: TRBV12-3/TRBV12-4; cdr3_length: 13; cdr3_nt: TGTGCCAGCACCCTGTTTACTGGAAACACCATATATTTT; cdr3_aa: CASTLFTGNTIYF
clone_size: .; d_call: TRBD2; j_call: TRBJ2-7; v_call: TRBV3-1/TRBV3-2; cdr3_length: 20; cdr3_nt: TGTGCCAGCAGCCAAGGACCGCTTGGATCGAGCGGGGGGTTGGACTACGAGCAGTACTTC; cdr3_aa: CASSQGPLGSSGGLDYEQYF
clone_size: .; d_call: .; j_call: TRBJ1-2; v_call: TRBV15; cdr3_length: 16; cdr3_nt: TGTGCCACCAGCAGAGAGGTTGGGAGGGCCCTCGGTGGCTACACCTTC; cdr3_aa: CATSREVGRALGGYTF
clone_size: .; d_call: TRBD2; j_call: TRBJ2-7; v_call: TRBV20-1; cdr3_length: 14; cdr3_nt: TGCAGTGCTAGTTCGGGGGGAGGCTCCTACGAGCAGTACTTC; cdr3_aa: CSASSGGGSYEQYF
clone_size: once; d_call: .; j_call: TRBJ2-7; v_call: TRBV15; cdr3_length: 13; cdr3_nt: TGTGCCACCAGCAGAGCACAGAACTACGAGCAGTACTTC; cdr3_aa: CATSRAQNYEQYF
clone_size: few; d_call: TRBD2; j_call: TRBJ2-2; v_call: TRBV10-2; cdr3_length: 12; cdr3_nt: TGCGCCAGCCGGGGGGGAACCGGGGAGCTGTTTTTT; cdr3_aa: CASRGGTGELFF
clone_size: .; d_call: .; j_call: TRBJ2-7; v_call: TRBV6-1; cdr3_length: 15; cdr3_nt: TGTGCCAGCAGTGAAGCGGCAGGGGGGCCCTACGAGCAGTACTTC; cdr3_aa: CASSEAAGGPYEQYF